This passage covers 17 T cell receptor beta chains from one sample sequenced in a study of T-cell reconstitution after alpha-beta-depleted transplantation in children. Unique molecular identifiers tagged the TCRbeta library. TCRdb reanalysed the PCR reads using MiXCR and keeps one entry per CDR3 protein. The repertoire includes tens of thousands of distinct CDR3 sequences, roughly 5% of them detected once, and around 31% sits in the top ten. The input for sequencing was PBMCs, mostly from graft donor cells, taken 60 days after TCRalphabeta/CD19-depleted stem cell transplant. The source is a female patient aged 2 to 10 who had a stem cell transplant for aplastic anemia, so the T cells may come from the graft donor.

This clonotype was seen ten or more times. This chain joins TRBV28 and TRBJ2-3, with 8 bases identical to TRBD2. The CDR3 has 18 residues. Germline lookup yields CDR1 MDHEN and CDR2 SYDVKM. The trim removed 1 base at V and 0 bases at J, leaving 9 bases unmatched. The DNA of the CDR3 is TGTGCCAGCAGTTTATTCCAGCGGGGGCCCCGGAGCACAGATACGCAGTATTTT. Protein: CASSLFQRGPRSTDTQYF.

This clonotype was detected ten times or more. V is TRBV28 and J is TRBJ2-5; D is unclear. The CDR3 covers 14 residues. Trimming removed 5 bases from V and 2 bases from J, with 12 bases in between. Germline-derived CDR1 and CDR2 are MDHEN and SYDVKM. CDR3 sequence reads: CASSPLLLQETQYF. The CDR3 DNA is TGTGCCAGCAGTCCATTGTTACTGCAAGAGACCCAGTACTTC.

The chain carries TRBV7-9 and TRBJ2-3, with 11 bases matching TRBD2. The CDR3 is made up of 16 amino acids. Germline CDR1 and CDR2: SEHNR and FQNEAQ (reference sequence). J was trimmed by 4 bases and V by 5 bases; bases with no gene match: 8. CDR3 residues: CASSLTSGSGADTQYF. CDR3 DNA: TGTGCCAGCAGCCTTACTAGCGGGAGTGGCGCAGATACGCAGTATTTT.

In this sample, this clonotype turned up many times. The gene calls are TRBV3-1 and TRBJ2-3; 9 nucleotides align to TRBD2. Per germline, CDR1 LGHDT and CDR2 YNNKEL (reference sequence). The CDR3 runs 16 residues. V trimming: 1 base; J trimming: 2 bases; junction bases outside the gene matches: 4. The CDR3 spells CASSQGGGANTDTQYF. CDR3 bases: TGTGCCAGCAGCCAAGGCGGGGGGGCCAACACAGATACGCAGTATTTT.

This chain uses TRBV28 with TRBJ1-1; the D is unclear. The V end was cut by 2 bases, the J end by 0 bases, with 4 bases between. CDR1 MDHEN and CDR2 SYDVKM come from the germline V gene. This CDR3 spans 13 amino acids. The CDR3 region has the DNA TGTGCCAGCAGTTTACTTCTGAACACTGAAGCTTTCTTT. Translated, it gives CASSLLLNTEAFF. The complete variable domain, with remaining parts taken from reference TRBV28 and TRBJ1-1, reads DVKVTQSSRYLVKRTGEKVFLECVQDMDHENMFWYRQDPGLGLRLIYFSYDVKMKEKGDIPEGYSVSREKKERFSLILESASTNQTSMYLCASSLLLNTEAFFGQGTRLTVV.

This clonotype was seen a few times. V and J are TRBV4-1 and TRBJ1-4, with D unclear. Germline CDR1 MGHRA, CDR2 YSYEKL. The CDR3 totals 11 residues. Trimming removed 3 bases from V and 14 bases from J, with 10 bases in between. The DNA for the CDR3 is TGCGCCAGCAGCCAGCGCGGTATTCTGTTTTTT. Protein product: CASSQRGILFF.

The chain combines TRBV6-1 with TRBJ2-7; no reliable D call. V lost 6 bases, J lost 0 bases, and 6 bases lay in between. Germline V gene lookup returns CDR1 MNHNS and CDR2 SASEGT. The CDR3 length is 12 residues. Here the CDR3 DNA reads TGTGCCAGCAGGGAGAGCTCCTACGAGCAGTACTTC. It translates to CASRESSYEQYF.

This clonotype was observed at least ten times. The V gene is TRBV28, the J gene TRBJ2-3; the D gene is possibly TRBD1 (6 bases). V was clipped by 1 base and J by 3 bases, with 11 bases between them. CDR1 and CDR2 (germline): MDHEN, SYDVKM. This CDR3 is built from 15 residues. CDR3 region: CASSLYPGATDTQYF. CDR3 nucleotide sequence: TGTGCCAGCAGTTTATACCCAGGGGCGACAGATACGCAGTATTTT.

By its share, this clonotype is medium-sized (0.01 to 0.1%). J is TRBJ2-7 and V is TRBV6-5, with D maybe TRBD1 (5 bases). V lost 4 bases and J 3 bases, leaving 13 bases between the germline ends. Germline values: CDR1 MNHEY, CDR2 SVGAGI. This CDR3 is 14 amino acids long. The CDR3 DNA is TGTGCCAGCAGTTCCAGAGACAGACTCTACGAGCAGTACTTC. The encoded protein is CASSSRDRLYEQYF.

This clonotype was seen many times. The chain carries TRBV20-1 and TRBJ2-2, with D hard to call. Germline values: CDR1 DFQATT, CDR2 SNEGSKA (reference sequence). Trimming stripped 1 base from V and 0 bases from J, with 6 bases between. The CDR3 runs to 14 residues. This CDR3 reads CSARVGANTGELFF. The CDR3 DNA sequence: TGCAGTGCTAGAGTTGGTGCGAACACCGGGGAGCTGTTTTTT.

This clonotype was found many times. V gene TRBV6-1 combines with J gene TRBJ1-5; D remains ambiguous. Germline CDR1 MNHNS, CDR2 SASEGT. CDR3 length: 20 amino acids. V lost 2 bases and J lost 5, with 28 bases in between. CDR3 bases: TGTGCCAGCAGTGAAATATCGGTCATCAGATGGGAACTACAATATCAGCCCCAGCATTTT. Translated: CASSEISVIRWELQYQPQHF.

This clonotype was found a few times. This chain links TRBV25-1 with TRBJ2-7; D call uncertain. Trimming left V 6 bases short and J 3 bases short, with 15 bases between. The germline CDR1 and CDR2 sequences are MGHDK and SYGVNS. This CDR3 is built from 14 residues. CDR3 loop: CASSFLGRSYEQYV. In nucleotides, the CDR3 is TGTGCCAGCAGCTTTCTGGGCAGGAGCTACGAGCAGTACGTC.

This clonotype came up many times. This chain links TRBV20-1 with TRBJ2-7; 8 nucleotides line up with TRBD1. The germline V gene has CDR1 DFQATT and CDR2 SNEGSKA (reference sequence). The CDR3 is made up of 13 amino acids. The V gene end was trimmed by 3 bases and the J gene end by 5 bases; junction bases not matched to a gene: 6. This chain's CDR3 is CSASSLRGHEQYF. As DNA, the CDR3 is TGCAGTGCTAGTAGCCTCAGGGGGCACGAGCAGTACTTC.

The table lists this clonotype with many counts. The chain recombines TRBV6-5 with TRBJ1-1; unclear D gene. V was clipped by 2 bases and J by 0 bases, with 10 bases between them. Germline values: CDR1 MNHEY, CDR2 SVGAGI. The CDR3 runs to 15 residues. CDR3 region: CASSYVQTMNTEAFF. DNA for the CDR3: TGTGCCAGCAGTTACGTACAGACCATGAACACTGAAGCTTTCTTT.

The chain recombines TRBV11-2 with TRBJ2-3, with D possibly matching TRBD1 (5 bases). The CDR3 runs 16 residues. From germline, CDR1 is SGHAT and CDR2 FQNNGV. V was clipped by 0 bases and J by 0 bases, with 10 bases between them. The CDR3 nucleotides are TGTGCCAGCAGCTTAGATCGGACACCCAGCACAGATACGCAGTATTTT. It codes for CASSLDRTPSTDTQYF.

This clonotype occurred many times. This sequence joins TRBV11-2 and TRBJ2-1; D call uncertain. Between the trimmed V and J ends, which lost 0 bases and 8 bases, there was a span of 11 bases. Germline-derived CDR1 and CDR2 are SGHAT and FQNNGV. CDR3 length equals 14 residues. Here the CDR3 DNA reads TGTGCCAGCAGCTTAGATCGAGTGCTCCATGAGCAGTTCTTC. Its translation: CASSLDRVLHEQFF.

This clonotype occurred many times. The J gene is TRBJ2-7, the V gene TRBV20-1, with D perhaps TRBD2 (5 bases). CDR1 and CDR2 from the germline V gene are DFQATT and SNEGSKA (reference sequence). V was pared by 7 bases and J by 6 bases, with 19 bases between. CDR3 length: 13 residues. CDR3 protein: CSVGGPGVLEQYF. The CDR3 DNA reads as TGCAGTGTTGGAGGACCCGGGGTACTCGAGCAGTACTTC.